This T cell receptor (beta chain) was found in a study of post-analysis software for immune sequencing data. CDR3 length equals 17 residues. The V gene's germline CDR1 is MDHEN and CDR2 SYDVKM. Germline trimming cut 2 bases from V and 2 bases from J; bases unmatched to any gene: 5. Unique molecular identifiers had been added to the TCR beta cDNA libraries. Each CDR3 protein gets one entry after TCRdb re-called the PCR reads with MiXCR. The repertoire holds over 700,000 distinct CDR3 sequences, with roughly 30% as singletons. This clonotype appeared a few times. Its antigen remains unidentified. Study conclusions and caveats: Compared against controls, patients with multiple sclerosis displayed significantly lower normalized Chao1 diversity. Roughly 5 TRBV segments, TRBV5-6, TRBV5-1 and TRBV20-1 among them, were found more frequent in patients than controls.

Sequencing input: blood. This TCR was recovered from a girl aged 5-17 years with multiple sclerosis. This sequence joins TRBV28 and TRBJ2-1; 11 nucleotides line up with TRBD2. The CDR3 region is CASSLTGLAATYNEQFF. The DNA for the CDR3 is TGTGCCAGCAGTTTAACGGGACTAGCGGCTACCTACAATGAGCAGTTCTTC.